This T cell receptor (beta chain) was recorded in a study of cytomegalovirus exposure and HLA in healthy donors. Germline-derived CDR1 and CDR2 are SGHTA and FQGNSA. The CDR3 spans 13 residues. V lost 3 bases to trimming and J lost 7 bases; unmatched junction nucleotides: 2. The PCR had 60 Vbeta and 13 Jbeta primers. Assay used: immunoSEQ multiplex PCR; TCRdb lists only in-frame clones, some missing. This table holds 150,000 to 200,000 clones, roughly 73% found once. The clonotype comes from a male donor in good health and CMV-seronegative. Source material: PBMCs. The chain employs TRBV7-2 and TRBJ2-1, with TRBD1 matching over 8 bases. CDR3 protein: CASSLTGENEQFF. The CDR3 DNA is TGTGCCAGCAGCTTGACAGGGGAGAATGAGCAGTTCTTC. Filled out from reference TRBV7-2 and TRBJ2-1, the complete variable domain reads GAGVSQSPSNKVTEKGKDVELRCDPISGHTALYWYRQSLGQGLEFLIYFQGNSAPDKSGLPSDRFSAERTGGSVSTLTIQRTQQEDSAVYLCASSLTGENEQFFGPGTRLTVL.